This T cell receptor beta chain was sequenced in a study of T cell repertoires in cytomegalovirus infection. The wider study: CMV infection plus the matching HLA type was flagged by public TCR beta signatures.

A word on this clonotype: Its target is unknown.

TCRdb recomputed calls from the reads with MiXCR, one row per CDR3 protein. The sample holds 45,000 to 55,000 distinct CDR3 sequences; roughly 19% are singletons and the top ten take roughly 50%. The V gene lost 1 base and the J gene lost 9 bases, with 13 bases spanning the gap. This CDR3 has 14 amino acids. The germline gives CDR1 LNHDA, CDR2 SQIVND (reference sequence). Here the sequenced sample was CD8+ T cells from cultured PBMCs, taken from culture after CMV antigen stimulation. V gene TRBV19 combines with J gene TRBJ2-1, with D perhaps given as TRBD1 or TRBD2 (5 bases each). The clonotype comes from a human donor in good health (CMV status not recorded). Some clones in this sample may be carry-over from other donors' samples. CDR3 loop: CASSIAEGRGEQFF. DNA of the CDR3: TGTGCCAGTAGTATAGCTGAGGGACGGGGTGAGCAGTTCTTC.